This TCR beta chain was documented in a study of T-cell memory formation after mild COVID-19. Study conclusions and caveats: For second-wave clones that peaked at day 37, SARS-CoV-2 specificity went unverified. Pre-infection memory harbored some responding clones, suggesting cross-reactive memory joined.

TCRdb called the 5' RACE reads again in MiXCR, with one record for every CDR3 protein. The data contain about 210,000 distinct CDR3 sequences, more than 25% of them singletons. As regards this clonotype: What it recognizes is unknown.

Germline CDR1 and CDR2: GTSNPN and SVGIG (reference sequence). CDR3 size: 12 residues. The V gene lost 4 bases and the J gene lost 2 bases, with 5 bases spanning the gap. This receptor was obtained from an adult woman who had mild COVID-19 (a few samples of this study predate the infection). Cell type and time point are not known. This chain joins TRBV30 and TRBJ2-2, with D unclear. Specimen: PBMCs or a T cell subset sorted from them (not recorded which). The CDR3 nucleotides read TGTGCCTGGAACATTAACACCGGGGAGCTGTTTTTT. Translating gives CAWNINTGELFF.